Below, 22 T cell receptor beta chains from the same sample are listed, as sequenced in a study of blood T cell repertoires in COVID-19 (dated by TCRdb to 2020 to 2022). Library method: the immunoSEQ multiplex PCR assay. TCRdb took this table from immuneACCESS and kept in-frame rearrangements with V and J called. Such tables lack part of the clones; where checked against another copy, unresolved V genes explain under half of the gap, and the rest is unexplained. The sample records fewer than 300,000 clones, approximately 91% of which are singletons. The ten largest account for 2.2% of the sample. Specimen: peripheral blood. The receptors were sampled from a woman younger than 45 with COVID-19, enrolled during active disease.

V and J are TRBV3-1 (or the pseudogene TRBV3-2) and TRBJ2-5, with 14 bases identical to TRBD2. This CDR3 spans 17 amino acids. Per the germline V gene, CDR1 is LGHDT and CDR2 is YNNKEL (reference sequence). With 0 bases clipped from V and 5 bases from J, the junction kept 5 bases outside the gene matches. This chain's CDR3 is CASSQDGLAGGGETQYF. CDR3 DNA: TGTGCCAGCAGCCAAGACGGACTAGCGGGAGGAGGGGAGACCCAGTACTTC.

The sample holds a few counts of this clone. The J gene is TRBJ2-5, the V gene TRBV28; the match to TRBD1 covers 7 bases. CDR3 length equals 13 residues. Per germline, CDR1 MDHEN and CDR2 SYDVKM. Trimming cost V 5 bases and J 5 bases; bases outside gene matches: 5. The CDR3 DNA sequence: TGTGCCAGCAGTGATCCGGGACAGGAGACCCAGTACTTC. Its protein product is CASSDPGQETQYF. The full variable domain, its missing parts supplied by reference TRBV28 and TRBJ2-5, is DVKVTQSSRYLVKRTGEKVFLECVQDMDHENMFWYRQDPGLGLRLIYFSYDVKMKEKGDIPEGYSVSREKKERFSLILESASTNQTSMYLCASSDPGQETQYFGPGTRLLVL.

The genes are TRBV7-9 and TRBJ2-3; weak D call: TRBD2 (5 bases). V was clipped by 5 bases and J by 1 base, with 13 bases between them. This CDR3 region has 15 residues. Germline CDR1 reads SEHNR; CDR2 reads FQNEAQ (reference sequence). As DNA, the CDR3 is TGTGCCAGCAGCCCCTGGGATAGCGGCACAGATACGCAGTATTTT. Its translation: CASSPWDSGTDTQYF.

The sample holds a few counts of this clone. The chain joins TRBV7-6 to TRBJ2-1, with D possibly being TRBD2 (6 bases). The V gene lost 5 bases and the J gene lost 3 bases, with 8 bases spanning the gap. This CDR3 contains 13 residues. In germline, CDR1 is SGHVS, CDR2 FNYEAQ. The CDR3 region is CASSLGLYNEQFF. The DNA of the CDR3 is TGTGCCAGCAGCCTGGGACTCTACAATGAGCAGTTCTTC. Based on the CDR3 plus reference TRBV7-6 and TRBJ2-1, the full variable domain is GAGVSQSPRYKVTKRGQDVALRCDPISGHVSLYWYRQALGQGPEFLTYFNYEAQQDKSGLPNDRFSAERPEGSISTLTIQRTEQRDSAMYRCASSLGLYNEQFFGPGTRLTVL.

The rearrangement uses TRBV2 and TRBJ1-5, with D unresolved. This CDR3 region has 13 residues. Germline values: CDR1 SNHLY, CDR2 FYNNEI. V was trimmed by 8 bases and J by 1 base, leaving 9 bases between them. The chain's CDR3 is CASSRVSNQPQHF. The CDR3 coding sequence is TGTGCCAGCTCGCGCGTGAGCAATCAGCCCCAGCATTTT.

The chain joins TRBV28 to TRBJ2-5, with TRBD1 matching 7 bases. The CDR3 totals 14 residues. Germline V gene lookup returns CDR1 MDHEN and CDR2 SYDVKM. The J segment lost 3 bases and the V segment lost 3 bases, leaving 4 bases of the junction unmatched. The CDR3 region is CASSFEGAEETQYF. As DNA, the CDR3 is TGTGCCAGCAGTTTCGAGGGGGCGGAAGAGACCCAGTACTTC.

This clone was recorded once. In nucleotides, the CDR3 is TGTGCCAGCAGTGGTGTAGGGAGGGAAAAACTGTTTTTT. It translates to CASSGVGREKLFF. This sequence joins TRBV2 and TRBJ1-4; D gene uncertain. CDR3 length: 13 amino acids. V was clipped by 4 bases and J by 8 bases, with 11 bases between them. CDR1 and CDR2 (germline): SNHLY, FYNNEI. Supplemented by reference TRBV2 and TRBJ1-4, the full variable domain reads EPEVTQTPSHQVTQMGQEVILRCVPISNHLYFYWYRQILGQKVEFLVSFYNNEISEKSEIFDDQFSVERPDGSNFTLKIRSTKLEDSAMYFCASSGVGREKLFFGSGTQLSVL.

This chain uses TRBV7-2 with TRBJ2-1, with 8 bases aligning to TRBD2. With V trimmed by 5 bases and J by 4 bases, 13 bases remained unmatched. The CDR3 loop spans 17 amino acids. Germline V gives CDR1 SGHTA, CDR2 FQGNSA. CDR3 DNA: TGTGCCAGCAGCCACCGCGGGACTAGTGATTCGTACAATGAGCAGTTCTTC. This encodes CASSHRGTSDSYNEQFF.

The chain uses TRBV29-1 and TRBJ1-1; D might be TRBD1 (5 bases). CDR3 length: 13 residues. Germline V lookup: CDR1 SQVTM, CDR2 ANQGSEA. The germline V and J ends were trimmed by 7 bases and 0 bases, with 12 bases remaining between them. The CDR3 reads CSDGAAMNTEAFF. DNA for the CDR3: TGCAGCGATGGGGCGGCGATGAACACTGAAGCTTTCTTT.

The chain couples TRBV13 to TRBJ2-7; TRBD1 agrees at 8 bases. The germline V gene encodes CDR1 PRHDT and CDR2 FYEKMQ (reference sequence). V was clipped by 2 bases and J by 2 bases; unmatched bases: 11. This CDR3 has 17 residues. The CDR3 sequence: CASSLTPGDRGTYEQYF. DNA of the CDR3: TGTGCCAGCAGCTTAACGCCCGGTGACAGGGGCACCTACGAGCAGTACTTC.

The chain uses TRBV15 and TRBJ1-4, with D possibly matching TRBD1 (6 bases). V lost 4 bases, J lost 5 bases, and 14 bases lay in between. This CDR3 is 15 amino acids long. Per germline, CDR1 LNHNV and CDR2 YYDKDF (reference sequence). CDR3 protein: CATSITGTPNEKLFF. CDR3 DNA: TGTGCCACCAGCATAACCGGGACACCCAATGAAAAACTGTTTTTT.

V is TRBV12-5 and J is TRBJ2-5; possible D gene TRBD2, 5 bases. This CDR3 region has 14 residues. The germline V gene encodes CDR1 LGHNT and CDR2 FRNRAP. V was shortened by 2 bases and J by 2 bases, with 9 bases between the two germline ends. CDR3 amino acids: CASGLSGWQETQYF. The CDR3 DNA reads as TGTGCTAGTGGTTTGTCGGGATGGCAAGAGACCCAGTACTTC.

The chain joins TRBV28 to TRBJ2-1; D is possibly TRBD1 (5 bases). The CDR3 has 17 amino acids. The V end was cut by 9 bases, the J end by 1 base, with 22 bases between. Germline CDR1 is MDHEN and CDR2 is SYDVKM. CDR3 amino acids: CASDEYTGLPSYNEQFF. The CDR3 coding sequence is TGTGCCAGTGACGAGTACACAGGCCTTCCTTCCTACAATGAGCAGTTCTTC.

The J gene is TRBJ1-5, the V gene TRBV28, with TRBD1 identical over 10 bases. Germline V gene data show CDR1 as MDHEN and CDR2 as SYDVKM. CDR3 length: 14 amino acids. V lost 3 bases to trimming and J lost 5 bases; unmatched junction nucleotides: 1. The CDR3 nucleotides are TGTGCCAGCAGTTTCGGACAGGGGGATCAGCCCCAGCATTTT. It is translated as CASSFGQGDQPQHF.

The count of this clone is one. The chain couples TRBV5-1 to TRBJ2-1; D gene ambiguous. Germline assignment: CDR1 SGHRS and CDR2 YFSETQ. With 0 bases removed from V and 5 bases from J, the gap between germline ends came to 6 bases. The CDR3 runs 13 residues. The CDR3 protein is CASSLDRNNEQFF. DNA of the CDR3: TGCGCCAGCAGCTTGGACAGAAACAATGAGCAGTTCTTC.

The V call is TRBV3-1 (or the pseudogene TRBV3-2), the J call TRBJ1-2; D is unresolved. CDR1 LGHDT and CDR2 YNNKEL come from the germline V gene (reference sequence). The CDR3 runs 14 residues. V gave up 1 base and J gave up 2 bases, with 8 bases separating them. The CDR3 nucleotides read TGTGCCAGCAGCCAAGTCGACATCAACTATGGCTACACCTTC. It encodes CASSQVDINYGYTF.

The V call is TRBV14, the J call TRBJ1-3; D may be TRBD1 (5 bases). Germline V lookup: CDR1 SGHDN, CDR2 FVKESK. CDR3 size: 15 residues. Trimming removed 1 base at V and 0 bases at J, with 7 bases between. The CDR3 DNA reads TGTGCCAGCAGCCAAGGACAGACCTCTGGAAACACCATATATTTT. It translates to CASSQGQTSGNTIYF.

The V call is TRBV7-2, the J call TRBJ1-4; D might be TRBD1 (5 bases). The CDR3 spans 12 residues. Looked up from germline, CDR1 is SGHTA and CDR2 is FQGNSA. Trimming stripped 3 bases from V and 7 bases from J, with 6 bases between. CDR3 coding DNA: TGTGCCAGCAGCTTCGACAGTGAAAAACTGTTTTTT. As protein: CASSFDSEKLFF.

This clone was observed many times. The sample holds other DNA sequences that translate to the same CDR3. The V call is TRBV18, the J call TRBJ1-5; D ambiguous. V lost 2 bases and J 2 bases, leaving 4 bases between the germline ends. CDR1 and CDR2 (germline): KGHSH, LQKENI. CDR3 length: 13 amino acids. The CDR3 region is CASSPTGNQPQHF. CDR3 DNA: TGTGCCAGCTCACCAACAGGCAATCAGCCCCAGCATTTT.

CDR3 in amino acids: CATSDPDSLGEKLFF. CDR3 DNA sequence: TGTGCCACCAGTGACCCCGACAGCTTGGGCGAAAAACTGTTTTTT. The chain uses TRBV24-1 and TRBJ1-4; tentatively, D is TRBD1 (5 bases). The CDR3 runs 15 residues. V lost 4 bases, J lost 8 bases, and 16 bases lay in between. The germline CDR1 and CDR2 sequences are KGHDR and SFDVKD.

The V gene is TRBV5-4, the J gene TRBJ2-1, with D possibly being TRBD2 (6 bases). The CDR3 runs to 17 residues. The germline CDR1 and CDR2 sequences are SGHNT and YYREEE (reference sequence). V was shortened by 4 bases and J by 6 bases, with 23 bases between the two germline ends. CDR3: CASSPGTSSYLGNEQFF. The CDR3 bases are TGTGCCAGCAGCCCGGGGACTTCTTCGTATCTGGGCAATGAGCAGTTCTTC.

V usage is TRBV2 and J usage is TRBJ2-5; TRBD2 agrees at 11 bases. After removal of 0 bases from V and 8 bases from J, the junction contained 8 bases not matched to a gene. The CDR3 loop spans 16 amino acids. Germline CDR1 SNHLY, CDR2 FYNNEI. The CDR3 bases are TGTGCCAGCAGTGAAGCTATACTAGCGGGAGTTGGAACCCAGTACTTC. This translates into CASSEAILAGVGTQYF.